The clone carrying this T cell receptor (beta chain) rates as medium-sized. Germline assignment: CDR1 SGHNT and CDR2 YENEEA. The J segment lost 6 bases and the V segment lost 1 base, leaving 7 bases of the junction unmatched. The CDR3 is 16 residues long. TCRdb keeps only in-frame clones here, not all; method: immunoSEQ multiplex PCR. The sample lists 1,600 or so clones, around a sixth occurring once. The data originate from a study of T cells in localized non-small cell lung cancer. Here the sequenced sample was normal lung tissue next to the tumor, taken before any cancer treatment. This rearrangement joins TRBV11-3 to TRBJ1-4; 8 nucleotides align to TRBD1. The TCR was taken from a male donor older than 55 with stage III squamous cell lung carcinoma. CDR3 in amino acids: CASSLGVQGGDEKLFF. CDR3 sequence (DNA): TGTGCCAGCAGCTTAGGCGTACAGGGGGGTGATGAAAAACTGTTTTTT.